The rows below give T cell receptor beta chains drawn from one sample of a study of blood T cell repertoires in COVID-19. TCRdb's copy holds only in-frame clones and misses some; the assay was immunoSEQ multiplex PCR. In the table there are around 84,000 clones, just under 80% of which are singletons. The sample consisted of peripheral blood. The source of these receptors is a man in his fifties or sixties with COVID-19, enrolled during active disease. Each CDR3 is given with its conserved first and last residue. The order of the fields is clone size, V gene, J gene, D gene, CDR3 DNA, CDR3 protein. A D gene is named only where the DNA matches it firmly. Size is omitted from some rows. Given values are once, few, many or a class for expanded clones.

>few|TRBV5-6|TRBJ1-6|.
TGTGCCAGCAGCCAAGACAGTTTTAGCAGTTCACCCCTCCACTTT
CASSQDSFSSSPLHF
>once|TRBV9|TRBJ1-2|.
TGTGCCAGCAGCGTAGACGGGGGGTCCTGGGGCTACACCTTC
CASSVDGGSWGYTF
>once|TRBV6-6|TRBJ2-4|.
TGTGCCAGCAGTGTTCCCGCGGGGAACATTCAGTACTTC
CASSVPAGNIQYF
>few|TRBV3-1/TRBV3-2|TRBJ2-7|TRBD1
TGTGCCAGCAGCTCAGACAGGGGGCTGGAATACGAGCAGTACTTC
CASSSDRGLEYEQYF
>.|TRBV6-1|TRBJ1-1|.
TGTGCCAGCAGTGTGTTCCTGGGGCAGGGTAGCACTGAAGCTTTCTTT
CASSVFLGQGSTEAFF
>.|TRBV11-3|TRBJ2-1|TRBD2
TGTGCCAGCAGCCGAGGACTAGCGGGTAACAATGAGCAGTTCTTC
CASSRGLAGNNEQFF
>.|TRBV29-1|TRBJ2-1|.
TGCAGCGTTTTGGGCGGGACGGGAAATGAGCAGTTCTTC
CSVLGGTGNEQFF
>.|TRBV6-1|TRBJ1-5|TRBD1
TGTGCCAGCAGTAAAGGGACAGGGGGGACCAATCAGCCCCAGCATTTT
CASSKGTGGTNQPQHF
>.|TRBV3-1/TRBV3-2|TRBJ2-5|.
TGTGCCAGCAGCCCCCAGACAGGTTCGGGGACCCAGTACTTC
CASSPQTGSGTQYF
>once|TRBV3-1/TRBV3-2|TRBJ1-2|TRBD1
TGTGCCAGCAGCCCAGGGACAGGGGGAGGCTATGGCTACACCTTC
CASSPGTGGGYGYTF